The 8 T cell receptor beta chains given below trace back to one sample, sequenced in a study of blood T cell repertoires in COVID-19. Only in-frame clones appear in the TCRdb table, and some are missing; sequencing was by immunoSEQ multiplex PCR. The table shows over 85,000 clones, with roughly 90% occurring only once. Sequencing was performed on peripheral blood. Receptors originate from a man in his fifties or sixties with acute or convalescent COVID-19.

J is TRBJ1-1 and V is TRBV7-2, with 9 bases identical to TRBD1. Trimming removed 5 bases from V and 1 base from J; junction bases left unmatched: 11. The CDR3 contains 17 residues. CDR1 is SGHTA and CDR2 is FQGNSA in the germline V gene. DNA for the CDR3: TGTGCCAGCAGCGGAAAGGACAGGGGTAATTGGAACACTGAAGCTTTCTTT. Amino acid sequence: CASSGKDRGNWNTEAFF.

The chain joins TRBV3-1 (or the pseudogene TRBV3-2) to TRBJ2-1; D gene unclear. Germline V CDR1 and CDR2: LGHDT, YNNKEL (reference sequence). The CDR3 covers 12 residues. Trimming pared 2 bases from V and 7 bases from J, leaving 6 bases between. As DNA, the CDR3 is TGTGCCAGCAGCCAAATCCGGAATGAGCAGTTCTTC. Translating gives CASSQIRNEQFF.

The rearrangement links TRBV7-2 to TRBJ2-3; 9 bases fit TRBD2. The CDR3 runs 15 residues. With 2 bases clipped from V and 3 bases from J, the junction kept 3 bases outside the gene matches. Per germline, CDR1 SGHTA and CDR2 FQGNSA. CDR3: CASSLLAGQTDTQYF. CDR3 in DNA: TGTGCCAGCAGCTTACTAGCGGGGCAAACAGATACGCAGTATTTT.

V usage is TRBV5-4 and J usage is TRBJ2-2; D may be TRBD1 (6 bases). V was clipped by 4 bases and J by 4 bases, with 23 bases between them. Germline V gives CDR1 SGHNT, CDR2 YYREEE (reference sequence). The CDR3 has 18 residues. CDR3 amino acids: CASSPSRIVQGVTGELFF. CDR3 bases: TGTGCCAGCAGCCCTTCTCGGATCGTACAGGGCGTCACCGGGGAGCTGTTTTTT. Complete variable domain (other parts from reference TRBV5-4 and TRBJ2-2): ETGVTQSPTHLIKTRGQQVTLRCSSQSGHNTVSWYQQALGQGPQFIFQYYREEENGRGNFPPRFSGLQFPNYSSELNVNALELDDSALYLCASSPSRIVQGVTGELFFGEGSRLTVL.

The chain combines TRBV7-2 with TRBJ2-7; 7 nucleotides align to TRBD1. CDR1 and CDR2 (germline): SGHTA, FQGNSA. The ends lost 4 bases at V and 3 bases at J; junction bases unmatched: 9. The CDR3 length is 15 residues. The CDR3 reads CASSSPGTVNYEQYF. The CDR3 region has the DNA TGTGCCAGCAGCTCTCCCGGGACAGTAAACTACGAGCAGTACTTC.

CDR3 in amino acids: CASSLLGGASNEQYF. In DNA, the CDR3 is TGTGCCAGCAGCCTTCTCGGGGGGGCCTCGAACGAGCAGTACTTC. The chain has TRBV3-1 (or the pseudogene TRBV3-2) and TRBJ2-7; 8 nucleotides match TRBD2. The V and J ends lost 4 bases and 5 bases, in that order; junction bases with no gene match: 10. Germline V gives CDR1 LGHDT, CDR2 YNNKEL (reference sequence). CDR3 length: 15 residues.

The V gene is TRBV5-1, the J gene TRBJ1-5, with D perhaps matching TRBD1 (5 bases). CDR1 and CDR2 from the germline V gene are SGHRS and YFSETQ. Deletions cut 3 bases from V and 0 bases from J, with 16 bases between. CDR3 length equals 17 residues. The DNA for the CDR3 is TGCGCCAGCAGCTCGAGCCCCCTTGACAGTAGCAATCAGCCCCAGCATTTT. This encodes CASSSSPLDSSNQPQHF.

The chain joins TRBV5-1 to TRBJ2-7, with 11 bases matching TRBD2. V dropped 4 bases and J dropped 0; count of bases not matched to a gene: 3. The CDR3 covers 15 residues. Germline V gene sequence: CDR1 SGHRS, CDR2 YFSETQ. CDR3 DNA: TGCGCCAGCAGCCCAGGACTAGCGGGCTCCTACGAGCAGTACTTC. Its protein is CASSPGLAGSYEQYF.